Listed below are T cell receptor beta chains from one sample, sequenced in a study of T cell responses to AZD1222 COVID-19 vaccine. The table came from immunoSEQ multiplex PCR; TCRdb's copy has only in-frame clones and leaves some out. The data contain about 120,000 clones, 90% of them seen just once; the ten biggest clones take up less than 4.5%. The source was peripheral blood, collected on day 0 of MenACWY control vaccination. The receptors derive from an adult in good health. Both conserved end residues are part of each CDR3. A D gene is named only where the DNA matches it firmly. Clone size is shown for a subset of rows, as once, few, many or a class of expanded clone.

j_call clone_size v_call d_call cdr3_nt cdr3_aa
TRBJ2-2 NA TRBV4-2 NA TGTGCCAGCAGCCGGGGGGCCAGCGGAGGGAGCACCGGGGAGCTGTTTTTT CASSRGASGGSTGELFF
TRBJ1-2 few TRBV6-2/TRBV6-3 TRBD1 TGTGCCAGCAGCCACCTGGGACAGGGCGATGGCTACACCTTC CASSHLGQGDGYTF
TRBJ1-4 NA TRBV18 NA TGTGCCAGCTCACCACCCCCAGGTCGGGAAAAACTGTTTTTT CASSPPPGREKLFF
TRBJ2-3 NA TRBV24-1 TRBD2 TGTGCCACCAGTGATTTATCCGGGACTAGCCCCACAGATACGCAGTATTTT CATSDLSGTSPTDTQYF
TRBJ2-2 once TRBV5-1 NA TGCGCCAGCAGCTTGACGGTATTGAACACCGGGGAGCTGTTTTTT CASSLTVLNTGELFF
TRBJ2-7 NA TRBV7-2 TRBD2 TGTGCCAGCAGCTTAGCGCCGGGACTAGCGGCGCTAATATACTTC CASSLAPGLAALIYF
TRBJ2-7 once TRBV28 TRBD1 TGTGCCAGCAGTTTTGGGACAGGGTCCCACGAGCAGTACTTC CASSFGTGSHEQYF
TRBJ2-7 NA TRBV19 NA TGTGCCAGTAGTATGTCCAGGGTTGGCTACGAGCAGTACTTC CASSMSRVGYEQYF
TRBJ2-2 NA TRBV24-1 NA TGTGCCACCAGATCAACAGGGCGGGACACCGGGGAGCTGTTTTTT CATRSTGRDTGELFF
TRBJ1-1 NA TRBV27 NA TGTGCCAGCAGGAGATGGACAGACAACACTGAAGCTTTCTTT CASRRWTDNTEAFF
TRBJ2-1 NA TRBV11-2 NA TGTGCCAGCAGCTTAGTACAGGGTGGGGTTGGGTCCTACAATGAGCAGTTCTTC CASSLVQGGVGSYNEQFF
TRBJ2-2 NA TRBV6-2/TRBV6-3 NA TGTGCCAGCAGCCTCAGGGACACCGGGGAGCTGTTTTTT CASSLRDTGELFF
TRBJ2-3 NA TRBV27 TRBD2 TGTGCCAGCCAGATAGTAGCGGGAGGGGAAGATACGCAGTATTTT CASQIVAGGEDTQYF
TRBJ2-5 NA TRBV5-1 TRBD2 TGCGCCAGCAGCTTGGGACTAGCGGGAGTCCGGGAGACCCAGTACTTC CASSLGLAGVRETQYF
TRBJ1-1 NA TRBV5-4 NA TGTGCCAGCAGCTTGAGTAGTTTCGGGAACACTGAAGCTTTCTTT CASSLSSFGNTEAFF
TRBJ1-1 NA TRBV6-5 TRBD1 TGTGCCAGCAGTTACGGACAGGGAACGGCTGAAGCTTTCTTT CASSYGQGTAEAFF
TRBJ2-1 NA TRBV11-3 NA TGTGCCAGCAGCTTAGACAGCTCCTACAATGAGCAGTTCTTC CASSLDSSYNEQFF
TRBJ1-1 NA TRBV7-8 NA TGTGCCAGCAGCTTAGGTGATCAGGGGCCGTACACTGAAGCTTTCTTT CASSLGDQGPYTEAFF
TRBJ2-3 NA TRBV9 NA TGTGCCAGCAGCGTAGAAGGGGGGCTAGCGGATAGCACAGATACGCAGTATTTT CASSVEGGLADSTDTQYF
TRBJ1-1 NA TRBV3-1/TRBV3-2 TRBD1 TGTGCCAGCAGCCCCAGGGACAGGGGAAAGAACACTGAAGCTTTCTTT CASSPRDRGKNTEAFF
TRBJ2-1 NA TRBV15 NA TGTGCCACCAGCGGAGGGGCTCGGAGCGAGAAGTACAATGAGCAGTTCTTC CATSGGARSEKYNEQFF
TRBJ2-1 NA TRBV3-1/TRBV3-2 NA TGTGCCAGCAGCCAAGACTGGACAACAGCCTACAATGAGCAGTTCTTC CASSQDWTTAYNEQFF
TRBJ1-5 NA TRBV4-2 NA TGTGCCAGCAGCCCCGGCGGCAATCAGCCCCAGCATTTT CASSPGGNQPQHF
TRBJ2-1 NA TRBV18 TRBD2 TGTGCCAGCCCCAGAAGGACTAGCGGGGGCCGAGCCCCCAATGAGCAGTTCTTC CASPRRTSGGRAPNEQFF
TRBJ2-1 NA TRBV7-8 TRBD2 TGTGCCAGCAGCCCCCCGGCAAGCGGGGGGGCTGAGCAGTTCTTC CASSPPASGGAEQFF
TRBJ2-5 NA TRBV7-2 NA TGTGCCAGCAGCTTTGGGGGAGGTAGAGAGACCCAGTACTTC CASSFGGGRETQYF
TRBJ2-1 NA TRBV11-2 TRBD2 TGTGCCAGCAGCTTACGTTATCCTAGCGGGAGTAATGAGCAGTTCTTC CASSLRYPSGSNEQFF
TRBJ1-4 NA TRBV5-1 NA TGCGCCAGCAGCTTGCGGACAGATGAAAAACTGTTTTTT CASSLRTDEKLFF
TRBJ2-1 NA TRBV7-9 TRBD1 TGTGCCAGCAGCTTAGCAAGGGGGCCCTACAATGAGCAGTTCTTC CASSLARGPYNEQFF
TRBJ2-1 NA TRBV5-8 NA TGTGCCAGCAGCTTTCGCCCCAGACCCCACAATGAGCAGTTCTTC CASSFRPRPHNEQFF
TRBJ2-4 NA TRBV4-3 NA TGCGCCAGCAGCCAAGATGGAGGGCATAATATAGCCAAAAACATTCAGTACTTC CASSQDGGHNIAKNIQYF
TRBJ2-7 once TRBV5-1 NA TGCGCCAGCAGCTTGGATAGCGGAACATCCTACGAGCAGTACTTC CASSLDSGTSYEQYF
TRBJ2-7 NA TRBV29-1 TRBD2 TGCAGCGTCAGACTAGCGGGCACCTACGAGCAGTACTTC CSVRLAGTYEQYF
TRBJ2-7 NA TRBV7-8 TRBD2 TGTGCCAGCAGCATAGCGGGACCCTTACCCCACGAGCAGTACTTC CASSIAGPLPHEQYF
TRBJ2-2 NA TRBV6-5 NA TGTGCCAGCAAGGTCCGGCGAAACACCGGGGAGCTGTTTTTT CASKVRRNTGELFF
TRBJ1-3 NA TRBV19 NA TGTGCCGCTACGGCAGGAGTCGGTGGAAACACCATATATTTT CAATAGVGGNTIYF
TRBJ1-1 NA TRBV5-4 NA TGTGCCAGCAGCTTCGGGCAGAAACCGAACACTGAAGCTTTCTTT CASSFGQKPNTEAFF
TRBJ1-1 NA TRBV4-3 TRBD1 TGCGCCAGCAGCCAAGTATGGGCGGACAGGGCAACTGAAGCTTTCTTT CASSQVWADRATEAFF
TRBJ1-2 NA TRBV5-5 TRBD1 TGTGCCAGCAGCTCCCTCGGACAGGGGGTTCATGGCTACACCTTC CASSSLGQGVHGYTF
TRBJ1-1 NA TRBV11-2 NA TGTGCCAGCAGCTTAGGAGGGCCTTACATGAACACTGAAGCTTTCTTT CASSLGGPYMNTEAFF
TRBJ1-2 NA TRBV28 TRBD1 TGTGCCAGCACCATACAGGGGGGATATGGCTACACCTTC CASTIQGGYGYTF
TRBJ2-3 NA TRBV28 NA TGTGCCAGCAGATCCTCTAGCTTAGGTACGCAGTATTTT CASRSSSLGTQYF
TRBJ2-3 NA TRBV7-9 NA TGTGCCAGCAGCCCCGGGCAGGGGACGCAGTATTTT CASSPGQGTQYF
TRBJ2-7 NA TRBV27 NA TGTGCCAGCAGATCAACGCCAGGGCACCACGAGCAGTACTTC CASRSTPGHHEQYF
TRBJ2-1 NA TRBV7-8 TRBD2 TGTGCCAGCAGCTTCAGACTAGCGGGAGGAGTGTCCTACAATGAGCAGTTCTTC CASSFRLAGGVSYNEQFF